Below are 13 T cell receptor beta chains sequenced from a single sample in a study of T-cell memory formation after mild COVID-19. TCRdb called the 5' RACE reads again in MiXCR, with one record for every CDR3 protein. The sample has about 360,000 distinct CDR3 sequences, 13% seen once. Sequencing used PBMCs or a T cell subset sorted from them (not recorded which). Every receptor here comes from a man aged 18 to 29 who had mild COVID-19 (a few samples of this study predate the infection). Cell type and time point are not known.

This clonotype turned up a few times. The chain is built from TRBV7-9 and TRBJ2-7, with D maybe TRBD2 (6 bases). The CDR3 extends over 14 amino acids. The V gene's germline CDR1 is SEHNR and CDR2 FQNEAQ (reference sequence). V dropped 0 bases and J dropped 5 bases, with 11 bases sitting between them. The CDR3: CASSLAQGLHEQYF. The CDR3 nucleotides read TGTGCCAGCAGCTTAGCGCAGGGACTTCACGAGCAGTACTTC.

This sequence joins TRBV10-3 and TRBJ1-3, with D maybe TRBD1 (6 bases). Germline CDR1 ENHRY, CDR2 SYGVKD. The CDR3 extends over 14 amino acids. V lost 7 bases and J 0 bases, leaving 10 bases between the germline ends. CDR3 in amino acids: CAINPQGSGNTIYF. CDR3 coding DNA: TGTGCCATCAACCCACAGGGCTCTGGAAACACCATATATTTT.

This clonotype was counted ten times or more. The chain couples TRBV5-1 to TRBJ2-5; possibly TRBD1 or TRBD2 for D (5 bases each). Trimming stripped 4 bases from V and 2 bases from J, with 12 bases between. The germline V gene has CDR1 SGHRS and CDR2 YFSETQ. The CDR3 has 14 residues. The CDR3: CASSLGTGQETQYF. Written as DNA, the CDR3 is TGCGCCAGCAGCCTGGGGACGGGACAAGAGACCCAGTACTTC.

In its sample, this clonotype was seen many times. The rearrangement links TRBV4-2 to TRBJ2-1; TRBD2 aligns across 8 bases. V dropped 4 bases and J dropped 3; count of bases not matched to a gene: 11. The CDR3 sequence is 17 residues long. Looked up from germline, CDR1 is LGHNA and CDR2 is YNFKEQ. The CDR3 spells CASSPLKSGGYYNEQFF. The CDR3 DNA is TGTGCCAGCAGCCCCCTTAAGAGCGGGGGATACTACAATGAGCAGTTCTTC.

This clonotype was observed a handful of times. As DNA, the CDR3 is TGCAGCGTTGAAACAGCGTCGGATGAGCAGTTCTTC. Translating gives CSVETASDEQFF. The J gene is TRBJ2-1, the V gene TRBV29-1; D is uncertain. Trimming cost V 2 bases and J 8 bases, with 10 bases left between them. Per the germline V gene, CDR1 is SQVTM and CDR2 is ANQGSEA. This CDR3 is built from 12 residues.

The table lists this clonotype with a few counts. The V and J genes are TRBV6-2 or TRBV6-3 and TRBJ1-5, with a weak D call TRBD1 (5 bases). Per the germline V gene, CDR1 is MNHEY and CDR2 is SVGEGT. The V end was cut by 2 bases, the J end by 4 bases, with 12 bases between. This CDR3 has 15 amino acids. In DNA form, the CDR3 reads TGTGCCAGCAGTTACGGGGCCCCCCGGAATCAGCCCCAGCATTTT. This codes for CASSYGAPRNQPQHF.

This clonotype was picked up a small number of times. V and J are TRBV7-9 and TRBJ1-2, with D hard to call. V shed 0 bases and J shed 2 bases, with 10 bases lying between them. The CDR3 length is 15 residues. Germline V gene sequence: CDR1 SEHNR, CDR2 FQNEAQ (reference sequence). The CDR3 is CASSLASEENYGYTF. CDR3 DNA: TGTGCCAGCAGCTTAGCTTCGGAGGAAAACTATGGCTACACCTTC.

This clonotype was observed a handful of times. V gene TRBV15 combines with J gene TRBJ2-7, with D possibly TRBD2 on 5 matching bases. From germline, CDR1 is LNHNV and CDR2 YYDKDF (reference sequence). The CDR3 runs 13 residues. The V end lost 8 bases, the J end lost 6 bases, and 17 bases lay between the germline ends. This chain's CDR3 is CATATDRGGEQYF. The DNA of the CDR3 is TGTGCCACCGCGACGGACCGGGGTGGCGAGCAGTACTTC.

This clonotype was seen more than once but under ten times. The rearrangement uses TRBV10-3 and TRBJ2-1, with 8 nucleotides matching TRBD2. The V gene end was trimmed by 3 bases and the J gene end by 4 bases; junction bases not matched to a gene: 5. The CDR3 has 15 amino acids. Germline V CDR1 and CDR2: ENHRY, SYGVKD. As DNA, the CDR3 is TGTGCCATCAGTGAAGGCGCGGGGGGTTACAATGAGCAGTTCTTC. This gives the protein CAISEGAGGYNEQFF.

At least ten counts were recorded for this clonotype. V gene TRBV5-5 combines with J gene TRBJ2-3; 8 positions match TRBD1. The CDR3 has 13 amino acids. In germline, CDR1 is SGHKS, CDR2 YYEKEE (reference sequence). V lost 9 bases and J lost 2; bases outside the gene matches: 5. The CDR3 region is CAKWTGITDTQYF. CDR3 nucleotides: TGTGCCAAATGGACAGGGATCACAGATACGCAGTATTTT.

This sequence joins TRBV4-3 and TRBJ2-1, with D tentatively TRBD1 (5 bases). The germline V gene has CDR1 LGHNA and CDR2 YSLEER. The CDR3 is 14 amino acids. The V gene lost 0 bases and the J gene lost 10 bases, with 13 bases spanning the gap. The CDR3 protein is CASSQEFRGREQFF. DNA of the CDR3: TGCGCCAGCAGCCAAGAATTTAGGGGAAGGGAGCAGTTCTTC.

The rearrangement links TRBV20-1 to TRBJ1-2, with D uncertain. V gave up 3 bases and J gave up 7 bases, with 9 bases separating them. The germline V gene encodes CDR1 DFQATT and CDR2 SNEGSKA (reference sequence). This CDR3 contains 11 residues. The CDR3, as DNA: TGCAGTGCTAGCTGGGAGCGTGGCTACACCTTC. It encodes CSASWERGYTF.

The chain carries TRBV4-1 and TRBJ2-7; D is possibly TRBD1 (6 bases). V gave up 0 bases and J gave up 6 bases, with 12 bases separating them. The CDR3 contains 14 residues. Germline CDR1 reads MGHRA; CDR2 reads YSYEKL. The CDR3 here is CASSQDLTGREQYF. The CDR3 DNA follows: TGCGCCAGCAGCCAAGATCTTACAGGGCGCGAGCAGTACTTC.